A selection of T cell receptor beta chains follows, all from one sample in a study of cytomegalovirus exposure and HLA in healthy donors. Profiling relied on immunoSEQ multiplex PCR, and the TCRdb table lists in-frame clones only, not all of them. The table lists more than 85,000 clones, 81% of them singletons. Sequencing was performed on PBMCs. These receptors originate from a woman in her thirties in good health and CMV-seronegative. CDR3s include the opening cysteine and the closing phenylalanine or tryptophan. Each record gives: V gene, D gene, clone size, J gene, CDR3 protein, CDR3 DNA. D genes are given only for firm matches. The listing skips clone size in some rows; elsewhere it reads once, few, many or a size class.

V: TRBV6-1; D: NA; size: NA; J: TRBJ1-1; CDR3: CASSEKRDNRLKAFF; DNA: TGTGCCAGCAGTGAAAAGAGGGATAATCGGCTTAAAGCTTTCTTT
V: TRBV5-1; D: TRBD2; size: NA; J: TRBJ2-1; CDR3: CASSFGSGGYNEQFF; DNA: TGCGCCAGCAGCTTCGGGTCGGGAGGGTACAATGAGCAGTTCTTC
V: TRBV6-1; D: NA; size: NA; J: TRBJ2-7; CDR3: CASSRDSVLGEQYF; DNA: TGTGCCAGCAGCAGAGACAGCGTCCTGGGGGAGCAGTACTTC
V: TRBV9; D: TRBD2; size: NA; J: TRBJ2-3; CDR3: CASSDLVLGTSGRARQYF; DNA: TGTGCCAGCAGCGATCTAGTCTTGGGGACTAGCGGGAGGGCCCGGCAGTATTTT
V: TRBV19; D: NA; size: once; J: TRBJ2-5; CDR3: CASSISRQGQETQYF; DNA: TGTGCCAGTAGTATAAGTCGGCAGGGTCAAGAGACCCAGTACTTC
V: TRBV15; D: NA; size: once; J: TRBJ1-5; CDR3: CATSPGYSNQPQHF; DNA: TGTGCCACCAGCCCAGGGTATAGCAATCAGCCCCAGCATTTT
V: TRBV30; D: NA; size: NA; J: TRBJ1-2; CDR3: CAWREIANYGYTF; DNA: TGTGCCTGGAGAGAAATAGCTAACTATGGCTACACCTTC
V: TRBV7-2; D: NA; size: NA; J: TRBJ2-2; CDR3: CASSFPFGGELFF; DNA: TGTGCCAGCAGCTTTCCGTTCGGCGGGGAGCTGTTTTTT
V: TRBV29-1; D: NA; size: NA; J: TRBJ1-3; CDR3: CSVAQGTDRNTIYF; DNA: TGCAGCGTTGCACAGGGTACGGACCGAAACACCATATATTTT
V: TRBV5-1; D: NA; size: few; J: TRBJ2-2; CDR3: CASSFSGNTGELFF; DNA: TGCGCCAGCAGCTTTTCCGGGAACACCGGGGAGCTGTTTTTT
V: TRBV10-1; D: NA; size: few; J: TRBJ2-7; CDR3: CASSPDNYEQYF; DNA: TGCGCCAGCAGTCCGGACAATTACGAGCAGTACTTC
V: TRBV5-1; D: NA; size: NA; J: TRBJ2-5; CDR3: CASSLTSPTETQYF; DNA: TGCGCCAGCAGCCTGACTAGTCCTACTGAGACCCAGTACTTC
V: TRBV6-1; D: NA; size: NA; J: TRBJ1-3; CDR3: CASSPGVRVNTIYF; DNA: TGTGCCAGCAGTCCCGGGGTGAGAGTAAACACCATATATTTT
V: TRBV6-5; D: TRBD1; size: once; J: TRBJ2-5; CDR3: CASSYTGQGGGTQYF; DNA: TGTGCCAGCAGTTACACTGGACAGGGGGGAGGGACCCAGTACTTC
V: TRBV7-2; D: NA; size: NA; J: TRBJ1-2; CDR3: CASSSGPGQFDGYTF; DNA: TGTGCCAGCAGCTCCGGCCCCGGACAGTTCGATGGCTACACCTTC
V: TRBV18; D: TRBD2; size: NA; J: TRBJ2-1; CDR3: CASSPLASGSGGYSEQFF; DNA: TGTGCCAGCTCACCACTGGCTAGCGGGAGTGGGGGATACAGTGAGCAGTTCTTC
V: TRBV19; D: TRBD2; size: NA; J: TRBJ2-7; CDR3: CASSSRLAGYEQYF; DNA: TGTGCCAGTAGTTCAAGACTAGCGGGTTACGAGCAGTACTTC
V: TRBV7-7; D: TRBD1; size: NA; J: TRBJ2-7; CDR3: CASSPGQGPYEQYF; DNA: TGTGCTAGCAGCCCCGGACAGGGGCCCTACGAGCAGTACTTC
V: TRBV9; D: NA; size: NA; J: TRBJ1-1; CDR3: CASSARGSAEAFF; DNA: TGTGCCAGCAGCGCCCGGGGAAGTGCTGAAGCTTTCTTT
V: TRBV29-1; D: TRBD1; size: NA; J: TRBJ2-7; CDR3: CSATGTGAYEQYF; DNA: TGCAGCGCTACCGGGACAGGGGCGTACGAGCAGTACTTC
V: TRBV11-3; D: NA; size: NA; J: TRBJ2-3; CDR3: CASSLGGSTDTQYF; DNA: TGTGCCAGCAGCTTAGGCGGGAGCACAGATACGCAGTATTTT
V: TRBV7-3; D: TRBD2; size: once; J: TRBJ2-1; CDR3: CASSLGYRGAGVSNEQFF; DNA: TGTGCCAGCAGCTTAGGCTACCGGGGAGCGGGAGTGAGTAATGAGCAGTTCTTC
V: TRBV5-8; D: NA; size: NA; J: TRBJ2-3; CDR3: CASSLAPGGDTQYF; DNA: TGTGCCAGCAGCTTGGCCCCCGGAGGGGATACGCAGTATTTT
V: TRBV5-6; D: NA; size: once; J: TRBJ1-5; CDR3: CASSGGQPNQPQHF; DNA: TGTGCCAGCAGCGGCGGGCAGCCCAATCAGCCCCAGCATTTT
V: TRBV25-1; D: NA; size: NA; J: TRBJ2-5; CDR3: CASGGGLETQYF; DNA: TGTGCCAGCGGGGGGGGGCTGGAGACCCAGTACTTC
V: TRBV21-1; D: NA; size: few; J: TRBJ2-7; CDR3: CASSNGGRVLAGGIDEQYF; DNA: TGTGCCAGCAGCAATGGGGGCAGGGTGTTAGCGGGAGGGATCGACGAGCAGTACTTC
V: TRBV2; D: NA; size: NA; J: TRBJ1-4; CDR3: CASSTNIINEKLFF; DNA: TGTGCCAGCAGTACTAACATCATTAATGAAAAACTGTTTTTT
V: TRBV28; D: NA; size: NA; J: TRBJ2-3; CDR3: CASSLGVTPGATDTQYF; DNA: TGTGCCAGCAGTTTAGGCGTGACCCCCGGAGCCACAGATACGCAGTATTTT
V: TRBV19; D: TRBD2; size: NA; J: TRBJ2-1; CDR3: CASSILAGDGGNEQFF; DNA: TGTGCCAGTAGTATCCTAGCGGGAGACGGTGGGAATGAGCAGTTCTTC
V: TRBV9; D: TRBD1; size: NA; J: TRBJ2-7; CDR3: CASSVGTGGIYEQYF; DNA: TGTGCCAGCAGCGTAGGGACAGGGGGTATCTACGAGCAGTACTTC
V: TRBV18; D: TRBD2; size: few; J: TRBJ2-1; CDR3: CASSPAVRAAQERGEQFF; DNA: TGTGCCAGCTCACCGGCGGTCAGGGCAGCGCAAGAGCGGGGTGAGCAGTTCTTC
V: TRBV28; D: NA; size: NA; J: TRBJ1-2; CDR3: CASSSRRGRGYTF; DNA: TGTGCCAGCAGTTCCCGGCGGGGTCGCGGCTACACCTTC
V: TRBV6-5; D: TRBD2; size: NA; J: TRBJ2-3; CDR3: CASRKGGSTQYF; DNA: TGTGCCAGCCGTAAAGGCGGGAGTACGCAGTATTTT
V: TRBV2; D: TRBD1; size: few; J: TRBJ2-6; CDR3: CASSDRDRGPGANVLTF; DNA: TGTGCCAGCAGTGATAGGGACAGGGGGCCTGGGGCCAACGTCCTGACTTTC
V: TRBV6-1; D: TRBD2; size: once; J: TRBJ2-3; CDR3: CASSDLAGAFPDTQYF; DNA: TGTGCCAGCAGTGATTTAGCGGGAGCATTCCCAGATACGCAGTATTTT
V: TRBV18; D: NA; size: NA; J: TRBJ1-1; CDR3: CASSAQGGSEAFF; DNA: TGTGCCAGCTCAGCACAGGGAGGTAGTGAAGCTTTCTTT
V: TRBV5-8; D: TRBD1; size: NA; J: TRBJ2-7; CDR3: CASSSPGQGANEQYF; DNA: TGTGCCAGCAGCTCACCGGGACAGGGGGCTAACGAGCAGTACTTC
V: TRBV10-3; D: NA; size: once; J: TRBJ2-3; CDR3: CASKNRDLLTDTQYF; DNA: TGTGCCTCAAAGAACCGGGACTTACTCACAGATACGCAGTATTTT
V: TRBV6-5; D: TRBD2; size: once; J: TRBJ2-7; CDR3: CASSPLSGRSYEQYF; DNA: TGTGCCAGCAGTCCCCTTAGCGGGAGAAGCTACGAGCAGTACTTC
V: TRBV5-1; D: TRBD1; size: NA; J: TRBJ2-6; CDR3: CASSQGQVSGANVLTF; DNA: TGCGCCAGCAGCCAGGGACAGGTCTCTGGGGCCAACGTCCTGACTTTC
V: TRBV27; D: NA; size: NA; J: TRBJ2-1; CDR3: CASSLRALDFYNEQFF; DNA: TGTGCCAGCAGTTTGAGGGCGCTGGACTTCTACAATGAGCAGTTCTTC
V: TRBV6-1; D: NA; size: NA; J: TRBJ2-3; CDR3: CASSELQGGYDTQYF; DNA: TGTGCCAGCAGTGAGCTTCAGGGGGGATACGATACGCAGTATTTT
V: TRBV6-7; D: NA; size: NA; J: TRBJ2-5; CDR3: CASSYKGDGETQYF; DNA: TGTGCCAGCAGTTATAAGGGGGACGGGGAGACCCAGTACTTC
V: TRBV11-1; D: NA; size: NA; J: TRBJ2-7; CDR3: CASSLDGYEQYF; DNA: TGTGCCAGCAGCTTAGACGGCTACGAGCAGTACTTC
V: TRBV30; D: TRBD2; size: NA; J: TRBJ2-1; CDR3: CAWSPTSVYNEQFF; DNA: TGTGCCTGGAGCCCGACTAGCGTTTACAATGAGCAGTTCTTC
V: TRBV7-3; D: TRBD2; size: NA; J: TRBJ2-1; CDR3: CASSLTSGSLPYEQFF; DNA: TGTGCCAGCAGCTTGACTAGCGGGAGTCTCCCTTACGAGCAGTTCTTC
V: TRBV11-2; D: NA; size: NA; J: TRBJ1-3; CDR3: CASSPQGNTIYF; DNA: TGTGCCAGCAGCCCCCAGGGAAACACCATATATTTT
V: TRBV15; D: NA; size: once; J: TRBJ2-7; CDR3: CATSRDVWREQYF; DNA: TGTGCCACCAGCAGAGATGTGTGGCGGGAGCAGTACTTC